This T cell receptor beta chain derives from a study of shared T cell receptors in the human thymus. The CDR3 has 16 residues. V shed 4 bases and J 0 bases; nucleotides not matched to a gene: 4. CDR1 and CDR2 from the germline V gene are MGHRA and YSYEKL. Using immunoSEQ multiplex PCR, the repertoire was profiled, and TCRdb retains in-frame clones only, with some absent. The sample lists roughly 550,000 clones; approximately 78% were seen once. The same specimen was also included in a second study, on human thymus T cells.

The source material was thymocytes. The J gene is TRBJ2-1, the V gene TRBV4-1; 9 bases are a match to TRBD1. The receptor was derived from a boy younger than two with a congenital heart defect. For the CDR3, the DNA is TGCGCCAGCAGCCCACAGACAGGGGGCTCCTACAATGAGCAGTTCTTC. Protein product: CASSPQTGGSYNEQFF.